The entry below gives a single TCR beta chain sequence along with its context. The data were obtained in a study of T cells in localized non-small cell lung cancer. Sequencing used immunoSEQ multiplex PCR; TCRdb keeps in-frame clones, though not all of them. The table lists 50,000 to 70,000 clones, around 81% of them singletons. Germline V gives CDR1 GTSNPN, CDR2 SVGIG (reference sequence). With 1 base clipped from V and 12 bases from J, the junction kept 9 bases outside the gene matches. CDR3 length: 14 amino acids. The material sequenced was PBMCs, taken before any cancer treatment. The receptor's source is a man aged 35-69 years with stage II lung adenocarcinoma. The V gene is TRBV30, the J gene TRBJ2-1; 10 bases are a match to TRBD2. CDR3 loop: CAWSGVSGRSRQFF. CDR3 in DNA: TGTGCCTGGAGTGGGGTTAGCGGGAGGTCCCGGCAGTTCTTC.